This T cell receptor beta chain was recovered during a study of blood T cell repertoires in COVID-19. Across the study: Some COVID-19 samples were acute and others convalescent; all came from the United States, Italy and Spain. T cells, B-cell-depleted T cells, or PBMCs supplied cDNA or gDNA.

Per the original methods: Amplification of reference gene primers was used by the study to estimate nucleated cell counts. Sequencing used immunoSEQ multiplex PCR; TCRdb keeps in-frame clones, though not all of them. V and J calls and clone size come straight from that table; D and trimming were deduced from the DNA. The table has about 330,000 clones, over 80% seen once; the top ten hold about 5%. Germline assignment: CDR1 MDHEN and CDR2 SYDVKM. Trimming took 1 base from V and 3 from J; bases not matched to a gene: 13. This CDR3 region has 18 residues. Individuals drawn from under 30 US areas were about 18 to 100 years old.

The material sequenced was PBMCs or T cells enriched from blood (not recorded which). This receptor was taken from a man aged 30 to 45 who had recovered from COVID-19. The V gene is TRBV28, the J gene TRBJ1-1; 8 bases fit TRBD1. For the CDR3, the DNA is TGTGCCAGCAGTTTATATGAAGGACAGGGTATCGGGGACACTGAAGCTTTCTTT. It translates to CASSLYEGQGIGDTEAFF.